This T cell receptor beta chain was identified in a study of T cells in Graves' hyperthyroidism and ophthalmopathy. RNA transcripts gave rise to amplified TCR beta CDR3 regions. When the TCR CDR3 underwent first-round RT-PCR, the HTBI primer set was used. Each CDR3 protein is one row after TCRdb ran MiXCR on the multiplex PCR reads. Here the sample spans under 700,000 distinct CDR3 sequences, about 45% being singletons. This clonotype showed up just a few times. Germline CDR1 DFQATT, CDR2 SNEGSKA (reference sequence). The CDR3 consists of 13 residues. The germline V and J ends were trimmed by 3 bases and 3 bases, with 12 bases remaining between them.

This chain links TRBV20-1 with TRBJ2-7; possible D gene TRBD1, 7 bases. Sequencing was performed on peripheral blood or thyroid tissue (not recorded which). This TCR came from a woman in her late teens or twenties with Graves' hyperthyroidism. The CDR3 loop is CSARPGGSYEQYF. CDR3 sequence (DNA): TGCAGTGCTAGGCCAGGGGGGAGCTACGAGCAGTACTTC.